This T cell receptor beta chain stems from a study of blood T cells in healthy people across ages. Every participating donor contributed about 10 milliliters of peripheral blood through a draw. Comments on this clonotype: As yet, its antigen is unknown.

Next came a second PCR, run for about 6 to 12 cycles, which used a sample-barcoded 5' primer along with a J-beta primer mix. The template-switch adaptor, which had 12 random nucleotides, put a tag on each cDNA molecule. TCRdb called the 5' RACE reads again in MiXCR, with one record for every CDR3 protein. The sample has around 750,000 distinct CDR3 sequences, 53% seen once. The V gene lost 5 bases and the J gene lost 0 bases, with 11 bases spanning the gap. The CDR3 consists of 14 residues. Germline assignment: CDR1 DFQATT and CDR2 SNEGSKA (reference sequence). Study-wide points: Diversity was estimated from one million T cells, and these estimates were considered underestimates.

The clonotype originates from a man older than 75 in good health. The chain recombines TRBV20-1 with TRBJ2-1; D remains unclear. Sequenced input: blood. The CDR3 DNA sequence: TGCAGTGCTGGAAAGGAGAGCTCCTACAATGAGCAGTTCTTC. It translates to CSAGKESSYNEQFF.